The source of this TCR beta chain is a study of beta chain features in type 1 diabetes. The overall study: Across the samples, around 110,000,000 sorted cells were examined in total.

Germline loops: CDR1 DFQATT, CDR2 SNEGSKA (reference sequence). The CDR3 consists of 11 residues. Between the trimmed V and J ends, which lost 3 bases and 5 bases, there was a span of 5 bases. Study-level points and caveats: Within each of all four CD4+ subsets, Type 1 diabetes patients had TCRB CDR3s that were moderately but significantly shorter. Compared to healthy donors, patients appeared to have naive, central memory and Treg TCRB repertoires that were more alike.

On this clone itself: Its antigen is undetermined.

Sequencing targeted expressed TCRB transcripts, as all isolated RNA had been reverse transcribed. Sequenced by immunoSEQ multiplex PCR; TCRdb stores in-frame clones only, minus some. The sample has around 500,000 clones, roughly 30% seen once. The receptor was derived from a man aged 18 to 29 in good health. The sequencing sample was made of naive CD4+ T cells from blood. J is TRBJ2-1 and V is TRBV20-1; no firm D call. The CDR3 spells CSASANNEQFF. The CDR3 nucleotides are TGCAGTGCTAGCGCGAACAATGAGCAGTTCTTC.